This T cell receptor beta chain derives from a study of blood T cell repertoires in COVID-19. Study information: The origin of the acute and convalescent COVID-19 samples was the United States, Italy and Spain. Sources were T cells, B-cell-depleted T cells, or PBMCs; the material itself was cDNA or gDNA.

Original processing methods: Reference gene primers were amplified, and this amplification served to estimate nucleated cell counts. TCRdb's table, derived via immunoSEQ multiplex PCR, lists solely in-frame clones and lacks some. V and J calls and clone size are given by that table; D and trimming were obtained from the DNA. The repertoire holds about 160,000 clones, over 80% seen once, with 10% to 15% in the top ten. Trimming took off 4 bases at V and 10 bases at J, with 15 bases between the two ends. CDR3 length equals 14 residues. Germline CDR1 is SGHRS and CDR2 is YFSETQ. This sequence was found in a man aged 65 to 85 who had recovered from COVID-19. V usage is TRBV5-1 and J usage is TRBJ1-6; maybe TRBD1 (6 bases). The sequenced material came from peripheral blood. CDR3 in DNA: TGCGCCAGCAGCGCAGGGACATCGGGCTCACCCCTCCACTTT. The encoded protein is CASSAGTSGSPLHF.